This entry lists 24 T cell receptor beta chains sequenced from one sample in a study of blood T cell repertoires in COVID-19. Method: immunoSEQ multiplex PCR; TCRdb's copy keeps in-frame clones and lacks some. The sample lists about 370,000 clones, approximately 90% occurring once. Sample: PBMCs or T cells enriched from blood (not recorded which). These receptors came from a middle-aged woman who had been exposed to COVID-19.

The chain's CDR3 is CASSQKDRPNTEAFF. CDR3 bases: TGTGCCAGCAGCCAAAAAGACAGGCCCAACACTGAAGCTTTCTTT. The rearrangement links TRBV4-2 to TRBJ1-1, with a weak D call TRBD1 (6 bases). The CDR3 length is 15 residues. V lost 2 bases and J lost 2, with 12 bases in between. Per germline, CDR1 LGHNA and CDR2 YNFKEQ.

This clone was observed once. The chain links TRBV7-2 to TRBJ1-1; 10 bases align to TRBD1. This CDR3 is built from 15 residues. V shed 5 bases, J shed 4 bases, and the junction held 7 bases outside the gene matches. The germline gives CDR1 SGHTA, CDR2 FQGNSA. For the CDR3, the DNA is TGTGCCAGCAGCCGTCCCGGGACAGGGGCCACTGAAGCTTTCTTT. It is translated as CASSRPGTGATEAFF. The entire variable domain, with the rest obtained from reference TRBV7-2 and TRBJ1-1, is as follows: GAGVSQSPSNKVTEKGKDVELRCDPISGHTALYWYRQSLGQGLEFLIYFQGNSAPDKSGLPSDRFSAERTGGSVSTLTIQRTQQEDSAVYLCASSRPGTGATEAFFGQGTRLTVV.

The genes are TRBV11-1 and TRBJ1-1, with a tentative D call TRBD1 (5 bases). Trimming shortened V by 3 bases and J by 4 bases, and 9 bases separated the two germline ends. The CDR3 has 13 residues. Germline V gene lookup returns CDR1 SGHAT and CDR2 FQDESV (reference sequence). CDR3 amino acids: CASSLGQGTEAFF. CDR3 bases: TGTGCCAGCAGCTTGGGCCAGGGCACTGAAGCTTTCTTT.

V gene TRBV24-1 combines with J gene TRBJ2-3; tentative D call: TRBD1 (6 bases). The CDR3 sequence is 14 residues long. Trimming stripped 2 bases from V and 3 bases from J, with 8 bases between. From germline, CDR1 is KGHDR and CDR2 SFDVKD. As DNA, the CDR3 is TGTGCCACCAGTGATTACAGGGAGACAGATACGCAGTATTTT. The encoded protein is CATSDYRETDTQYF.

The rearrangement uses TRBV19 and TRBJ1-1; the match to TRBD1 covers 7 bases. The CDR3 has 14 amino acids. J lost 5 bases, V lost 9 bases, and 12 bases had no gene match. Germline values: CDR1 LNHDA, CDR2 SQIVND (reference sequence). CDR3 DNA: TGTGCCAGCCAAGCAGCCAGGGGGTTGACTGAAGCTTTCTTT. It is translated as CASQAARGLTEAFF.

CDR3 sequence reads: CASSLARAGGQTDTQYF. Written as DNA, the CDR3 is TGTGCCAGCAGCTTAGCGAGAGCGGGGGGGCAAACAGATACGCAGTATTTT. The chain employs TRBV7-8 and TRBJ2-3; 10 bases agree with TRBD2. CDR1 SGHVS and CDR2 FQNEAQ come from the germline V gene. The CDR3 is 17 residues long. With 0 bases clipped from V and 3 bases from J, the junction kept 6 bases outside the gene matches.

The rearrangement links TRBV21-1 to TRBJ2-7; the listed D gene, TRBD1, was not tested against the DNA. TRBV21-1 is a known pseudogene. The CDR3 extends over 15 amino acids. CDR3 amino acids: CASSNYTDASSEQYF. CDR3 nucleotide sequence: TGTGCCAGCAGCAACTATACAGATGCCTCCAGCGAGCAGTACTTC.

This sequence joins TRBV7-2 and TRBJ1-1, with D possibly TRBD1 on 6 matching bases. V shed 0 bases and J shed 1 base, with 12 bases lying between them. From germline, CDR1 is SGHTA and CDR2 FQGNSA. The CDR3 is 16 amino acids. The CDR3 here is CASSLARQAENTEAFF. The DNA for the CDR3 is TGTGCCAGCAGCTTAGCGAGACAGGCGGAGAACACTGAAGCTTTCTTT.

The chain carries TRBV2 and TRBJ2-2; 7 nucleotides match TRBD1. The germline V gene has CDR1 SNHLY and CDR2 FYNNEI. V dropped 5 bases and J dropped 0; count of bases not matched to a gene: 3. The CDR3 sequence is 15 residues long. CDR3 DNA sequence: TGTGCCAGCAGTACGGACAGGTCGAACACCGGGGAGCTGTTTTTT. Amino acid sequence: CASSTDRSNTGELFF.

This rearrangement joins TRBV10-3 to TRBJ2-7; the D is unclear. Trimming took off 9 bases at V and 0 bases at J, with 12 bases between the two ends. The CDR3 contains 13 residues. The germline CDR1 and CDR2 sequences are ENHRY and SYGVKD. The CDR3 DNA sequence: TGTGCCATTTCCCGAATTAGCTCCTACGAGCAGTACTTC. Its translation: CAISRISSYEQYF.

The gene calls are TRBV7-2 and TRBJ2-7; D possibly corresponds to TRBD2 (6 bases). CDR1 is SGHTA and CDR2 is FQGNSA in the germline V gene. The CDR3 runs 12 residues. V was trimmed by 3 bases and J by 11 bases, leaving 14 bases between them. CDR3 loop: CASSFPGLFEYF. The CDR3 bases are TGTGCCAGCAGCTTCCCAGGACTATTTGAGTACTTC.

This CDR3 is CASSPTGGGGSNQPQHF. The CDR3 DNA reads as TGTGCCAGCTCACCCACAGGGGGCGGGGGGAGCAATCAGCCCCAGCATTTT. The rearrangement joins TRBV18 to TRBJ1-5; TRBD1 matches 9 bases. Germline trimming cut 3 bases from V and 1 base from J; bases unmatched to any gene: 7. CDR1 KGHSH and CDR2 LQKENI come from the germline V gene. The CDR3 length is 17 residues.

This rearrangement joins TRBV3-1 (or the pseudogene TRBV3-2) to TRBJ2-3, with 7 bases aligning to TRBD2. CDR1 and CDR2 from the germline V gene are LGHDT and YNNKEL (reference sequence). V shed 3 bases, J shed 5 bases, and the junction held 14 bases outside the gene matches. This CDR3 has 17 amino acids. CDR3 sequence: CASSQAGDGGGEDTQYF. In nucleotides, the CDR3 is TGTGCCAGCAGCCAGGCGGGGGACGGGGGTGGAGAAGATACGCAGTATTTT.

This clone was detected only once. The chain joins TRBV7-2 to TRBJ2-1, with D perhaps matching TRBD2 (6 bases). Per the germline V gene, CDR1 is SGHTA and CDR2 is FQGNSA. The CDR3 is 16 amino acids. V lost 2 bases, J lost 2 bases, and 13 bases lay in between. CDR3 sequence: CASSLRTAGPYNEQFF. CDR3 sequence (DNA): TGTGCCAGCAGCTTAAGGACGGCGGGGCCCTACAATGAGCAGTTCTTC.

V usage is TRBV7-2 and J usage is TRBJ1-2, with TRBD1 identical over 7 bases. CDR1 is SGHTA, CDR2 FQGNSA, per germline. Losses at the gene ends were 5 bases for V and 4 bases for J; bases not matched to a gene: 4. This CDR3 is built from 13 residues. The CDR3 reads CASSRGGIYGYTF. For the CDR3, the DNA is TGTGCCAGCAGCCGAGGGGGCATCTATGGCTACACCTTC. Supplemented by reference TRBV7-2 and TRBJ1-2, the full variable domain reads GAGVSQSPSNKVTEKGKDVELRCDPISGHTALYWYRQSLGQGLEFLIYFQGNSAPDKSGLPSDRFSAERTGGSVSTLTIQRTQQEDSAVYLCASSRGGIYGYTFGSGTRLTVV.

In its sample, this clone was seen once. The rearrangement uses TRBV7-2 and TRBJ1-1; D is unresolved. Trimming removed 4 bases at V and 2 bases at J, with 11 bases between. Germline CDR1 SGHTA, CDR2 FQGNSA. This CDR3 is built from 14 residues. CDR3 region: CASSSQTLNTEAFF. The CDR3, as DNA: TGTGCCAGCAGCTCTCAGACTCTAAACACTGAAGCTTTCTTT.

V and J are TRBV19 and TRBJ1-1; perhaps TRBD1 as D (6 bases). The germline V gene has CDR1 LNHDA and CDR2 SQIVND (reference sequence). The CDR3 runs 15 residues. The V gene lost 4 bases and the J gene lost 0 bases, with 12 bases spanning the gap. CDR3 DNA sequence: TGTGCCAGTAGTACCCTACAGGGCATGAACACTGAAGCTTTCTTT. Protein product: CASSTLQGMNTEAFF.

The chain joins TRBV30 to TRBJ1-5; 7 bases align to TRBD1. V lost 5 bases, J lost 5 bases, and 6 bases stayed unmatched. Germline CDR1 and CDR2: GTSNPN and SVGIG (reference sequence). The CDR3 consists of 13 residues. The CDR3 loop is CAWAQGLDQPQHF. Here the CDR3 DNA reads TGTGCCTGGGCACAGGGGTTGGATCAGCCCCAGCATTTT.

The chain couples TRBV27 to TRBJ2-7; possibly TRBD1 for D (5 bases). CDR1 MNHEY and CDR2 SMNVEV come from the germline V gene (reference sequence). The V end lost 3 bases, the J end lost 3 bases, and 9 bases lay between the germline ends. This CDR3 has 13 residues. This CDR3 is CASSFQGNYEQYF. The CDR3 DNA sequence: TGTGCCAGCAGTTTCCAGGGTAACTACGAGCAGTACTTC.

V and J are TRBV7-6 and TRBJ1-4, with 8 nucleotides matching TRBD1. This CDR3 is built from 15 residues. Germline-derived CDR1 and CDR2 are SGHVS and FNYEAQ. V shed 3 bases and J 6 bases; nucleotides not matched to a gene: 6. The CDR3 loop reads CASSFGDRMDEKLFF. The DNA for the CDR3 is TGTGCCAGCAGCTTTGGGGACAGGATGGATGAAAAACTGTTTTTT.

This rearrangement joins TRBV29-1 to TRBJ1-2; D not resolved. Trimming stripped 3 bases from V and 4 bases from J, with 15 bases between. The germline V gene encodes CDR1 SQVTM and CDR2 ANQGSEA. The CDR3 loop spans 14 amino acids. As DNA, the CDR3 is TGCAGCGTTGACGAATCCTGGCGGAGCTATGGCTACACCTTC. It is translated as CSVDESWRSYGYTF.

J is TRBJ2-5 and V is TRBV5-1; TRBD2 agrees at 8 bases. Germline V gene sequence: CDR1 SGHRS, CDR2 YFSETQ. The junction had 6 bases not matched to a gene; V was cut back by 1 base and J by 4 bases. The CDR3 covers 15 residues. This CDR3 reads CASSLSGGVGETQYF. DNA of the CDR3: TGCGCCAGCAGCTTGTCCGGGGGGGTAGGAGAGACCCAGTACTTC.

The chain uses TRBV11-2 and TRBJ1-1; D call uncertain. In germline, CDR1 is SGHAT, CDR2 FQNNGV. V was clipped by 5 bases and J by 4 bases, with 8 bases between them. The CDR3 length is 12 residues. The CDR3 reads CASSPRSTEAFF. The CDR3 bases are TGTGCCAGCAGCCCCCGGTCCACTGAAGCTTTCTTT.

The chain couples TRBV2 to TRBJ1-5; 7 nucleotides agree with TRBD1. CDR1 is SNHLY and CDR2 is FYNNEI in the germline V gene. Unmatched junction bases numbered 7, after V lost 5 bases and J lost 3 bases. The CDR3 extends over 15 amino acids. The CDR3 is CASSRIGQDNQPQHF. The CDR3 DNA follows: TGTGCCAGCAGTCGCATAGGACAGGACAATCAGCCCCAGCATTTT. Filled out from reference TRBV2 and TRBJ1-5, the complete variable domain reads EPEVTQTPSHQVTQMGQEVILRCVPISNHLYFYWYRQILGQKVEFLVSFYNNEISEKSEIFDDQFSVERPDGSNFTLKIRSTKLEDSAMYFCASSRIGQDNQPQHFGDGTRLSIL.